This T cell receptor (beta chain) was documented in a study of blood T cells in healthy people across ages. Study-wide points: Diversity of TCR beta correlated strongly with naive T cell percentage. Because sorting was not performed, PBMCs prevented conclusive naive versus antigen-experienced comparison. Calculation of diversity from one million T cells yielded estimates considered to be underestimates.

The CDR3 consists of 15 residues. CDR1 LGHNA and CDR2 YSLEER come from the germline V gene. With respect to this clonotype: No antigen is known for it.

The second PCR ran roughly 7 to 12 cycles with a sample-barcoded 5' primer and J-beta primers. TCRdb reanalysed the 5' RACE reads using MiXCR and keeps one entry per CDR3 protein. The data contain roughly 860,000 distinct CDR3 sequences, around 62% of them singletons. The sequenced sample was blood. This sequence joins TRBV4-3 and TRBJ2-4, with D tentatively TRBD2 (6 bases). The J call is uncertain, as TRBJ2-7 better fits the DNA end. The TCR comes from a man aged 30 to 39 in good health. The DNA for the CDR3 is TGCGCCAGCAGCCTTCATCGGCGGGAAAGGGGCGAGCAGTACTTC. Its translation: CASSLHRRERGEQYF.